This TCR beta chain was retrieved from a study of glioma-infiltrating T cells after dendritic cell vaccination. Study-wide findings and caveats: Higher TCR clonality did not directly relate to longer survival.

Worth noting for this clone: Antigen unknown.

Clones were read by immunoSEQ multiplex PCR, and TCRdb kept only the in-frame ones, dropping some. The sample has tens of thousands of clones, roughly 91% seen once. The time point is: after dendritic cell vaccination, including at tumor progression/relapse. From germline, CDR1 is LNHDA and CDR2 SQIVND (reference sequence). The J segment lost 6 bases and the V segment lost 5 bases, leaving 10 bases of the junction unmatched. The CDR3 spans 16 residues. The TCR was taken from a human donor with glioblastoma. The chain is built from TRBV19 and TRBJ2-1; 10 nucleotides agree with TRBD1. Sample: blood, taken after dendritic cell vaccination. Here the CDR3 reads CASSPLGTGVINEQFF. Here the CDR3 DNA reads TGTGCCAGTAGTCCCCTAGGGACAGGGGTAATCAATGAGCAGTTCTTC.